The 20 T cell receptor beta chains in this list originate from one sample, sequenced in a study of T cell repertoires in ileal Crohn's disease. Sequenced by immunoSEQ multiplex PCR; TCRdb stores in-frame clones only, minus some. The table shows approximately 9,000 clones, with around 76% occurring only once. Source material: ileal tissue. The receptor source for this set is an adult with Crohn's disease.

V usage is TRBV5-3 and J usage is TRBJ2-7, with 8 bases matching TRBD1. TRBV5-3 is an ORF, and what it does is uncertain. The trim removed 5 bases at V and 9 bases at J, leaving 7 bases unmatched. This CDR3 region has 12 residues. The CDR3 is CARRDRANGQYF. The CDR3 nucleotides read TGTGCCAGAAGGGACAGGGCTAATGGGCAGTACTTC.

The table lists this clone with a count of one. The V call is TRBV7-8, the J call TRBJ2-1, with TRBD2 identical over 8 bases. The CDR3 has 15 residues. Unmatched junction bases numbered 10, after V lost 6 bases and J lost 6 bases. Germline V CDR1 and CDR2: SGHVS, FQNEAQ. CDR3 in DNA: TGTGCCAGCAGGGAAGCGGGAGAAGTCGCCAATGAGCAGTTCTTC. This encodes CASREAGEVANEQFF.

This clone has just one count. The chain couples TRBV6-1 to TRBJ1-2, with D unresolved. Germline assignment: CDR1 MNHNS and CDR2 SASEGT. The V end lost 6 bases, the J end lost 8 bases, and 16 bases lay between the germline ends. This CDR3 is 13 amino acids long. CDR3 bases: TGTGCCAGCAGCCTACGCGAGGGTGGGGGCTACACCTTC. Translation gives CASSLREGGGYTF.

CDR3 residues: CSVAALGGGYEQYF. The CDR3 DNA follows: TGCAGCGTTGCGGCCCTCGGGGGGGGATACGAGCAGTACTTC. V is TRBV29-1 and J is TRBJ2-7; 8 bases match TRBD2. CDR1 SQVTM and CDR2 ANQGSEA come from the germline V gene. The CDR3 spans 14 residues. With 4 bases clipped from V and 4 bases from J, the junction kept 9 bases outside the gene matches.

The chain combines TRBV10-3 with TRBJ1-4; maybe TRBD1 (5 bases). Germline V gene lookup returns CDR1 ENHRY and CDR2 SYGVKD. The V end lost 5 bases, the J end lost 15 bases, and 22 bases lay between the germline ends. The CDR3 covers 14 residues. The CDR3 sequence: CAISHLPDSPAVFF. The CDR3 bases are TGTGCCATCAGTCACCTTCCCGACAGCCCAGCTGTGTTTTTT.

The chain combines TRBV9 with TRBJ2-7, with TRBD1 identical over 7 bases. V gave up 2 bases and J gave up 2 bases; unmatched junction bases: 7. Germline V CDR1 and CDR2: SGDLS, YYNGEE. This CDR3 region has 15 residues. The CDR3 DNA reads as TGTGCCAGCAGCGTTCGACAGGGTTCGGCCTACGAGCAGTACTTC. Translating gives CASSVRQGSAYEQYF.

The V gene is TRBV29-1, the J gene TRBJ1-3, with no clear D. Looked up from germline, CDR1 is SQVTM and CDR2 is ANQGSEA. This CDR3 spans 13 amino acids. V was clipped by 3 bases and J by 2 bases, with 8 bases between them. CDR3 sequence: CSVDTSPGNTIYF. CDR3 coding DNA: TGCAGCGTTGACACTTCTCCTGGAAACACCATATATTTT.

The CDR3 bases are TGTGCCAGCAGTTTCCACGCCTCGACACCTAACACTGAAGCTTTCTTT. Translation: CASSFHASTPNTEAFF. This rearrangement joins TRBV27 to TRBJ1-1; D ambiguous. The CDR3 length is 16 residues. V was clipped by 3 bases and J by 2 bases, with 16 bases between them. CDR1 and CDR2 (germline): MNHEY, SMNVEV (reference sequence).

A few counts support this clone. The chain employs TRBV27 and TRBJ2-5, with 10 bases identical to TRBD2. V shed 4 bases, J shed 9 bases, and the junction held 11 bases outside the gene matches. Per germline, CDR1 MNHEY and CDR2 SMNVEV (reference sequence). CDR3 length: 15 residues. DNA for the CDR3: TGTGCCAGCAGTTCCTTAGCGGGGGGCCCTTGGGCCCAGTACTTC. It is translated as CASSSLAGGPWAQYF.

This clone occurred once. The chain uses TRBV11-2 and TRBJ2-1; D is unresolved. This CDR3 has 11 amino acids. V was trimmed by 6 bases and J by 8 bases, leaving 8 bases between them. Germline assignment: CDR1 SGHAT and CDR2 FQNNGV. This chain's CDR3 is CASRVADEQFF. CDR3 DNA sequence: TGTGCCAGCAGAGTGGCCGATGAGCAGTTCTTC.

J is TRBJ2-5 and V is TRBV2; D gene unclear. Germline V gene data show CDR1 as SNHLY and CDR2 as FYNNEI. The CDR3 runs to 14 residues. V was clipped by 5 bases and J by 2 bases, with 12 bases between them. CDR3 nucleotides: TGTGCCAGCAGTAAGACACCGTCACAAGAGACCCAGTACTTC. Translated: CASSKTPSQETQYF. The full variable domain, rest sourced from reference TRBV2 and TRBJ2-5, is EPEVTQTPSHQVTQMGQEVILRCVPISNHLYFYWYRQILGQKVEFLVSFYNNEISEKSEIFDDQFSVERPDGSNFTLKIRSTKLEDSAMYFCASSKTPSQETQYFGPGTRLLVL.

This rearrangement joins TRBV27 to TRBJ1-2; 8 bases map to TRBD1. The CDR3 sequence is 14 residues long. Trimming removed 5 bases from V and 4 bases from J; junction bases left unmatched: 6. CDR1 MNHEY and CDR2 SMNVEV come from the germline V gene (reference sequence). The CDR3 spells CASSPPGQAYGYTF. The CDR3 DNA reads as TGTGCCAGCAGTCCGCCGGGACAGGCCTATGGCTACACCTTC.

The rearrangement uses TRBV9 and TRBJ2-3; a possible D gene is TRBD1 (6 bases). V lost 0 bases to trimming and J lost 2 bases, with 13 bases between them. Germline lookup yields CDR1 SGDLS and CDR2 YYNGEE. The CDR3 extends over 16 amino acids. The CDR3 region has the DNA TGTGCCAGCAGCGTAGTCCCGGGACACCCCACAGATACGCAGTATTTT. Translation gives CASSVVPGHPTDTQYF.

This clone appeared a few times. V is TRBV11-2 and J is TRBJ1-4, with a tentative D call TRBD1 (6 bases). This CDR3 spans 15 amino acids. V dropped 3 bases and J dropped 4 bases, with 12 bases sitting between them. Germline CDR1 and CDR2: SGHAT and FQNNGV. The CDR3 reads CASSFSDSFNEKLFF. The CDR3 bases are TGTGCCAGCAGCTTCTCGGACAGTTTTAATGAAAAACTGTTTTTT.

This chain uses TRBV9 with TRBJ2-5; 7 bases line up with TRBD1. The junction had 8 bases not matched to a gene; V was cut back by 0 bases and J by 3 bases. This CDR3 is built from 16 residues. Germline CDR1 is SGDLS and CDR2 is YYNGEE. The DNA of the CDR3 is TGTGCCAGCAGCGTAGCTGCAGGGGGAAAGGAAGAGACCCAGTACTTC. Translated, it gives CASSVAAGGKEETQYF.

The chain links TRBV11-2 to TRBJ2-7; unclear D gene. V lost 1 base and J lost 0, with 10 bases in between. The length of the CDR3 is 15 residues. Germline-derived CDR1 and CDR2 are SGHAT and FQNNGV. CDR3 loop: CASSLAFSSSYEQYF. The CDR3 coding sequence is TGTGCCAGCAGCTTAGCTTTCTCCAGCTCCTACGAGCAGTACTTC.

The chain joins TRBV7-3 to TRBJ2-2, with TRBD2 identical over 8 bases. Germline loops: CDR1 SGHTA, CDR2 FQGTGA. There are 17 residues in the CDR3. The ends lost 2 bases at V and 7 bases at J; junction bases unmatched: 12. The CDR3 loop is CASSLGPHGGAGGELFF. Written as DNA, the CDR3 is TGTGCCAGCAGCTTAGGACCCCACGGGGGGGCAGGCGGGGAGCTGTTTTTT.

This clone was seen once. The V call is TRBV19, the J call TRBJ2-5; 8 positions match TRBD2. The CDR3 is 17 residues long. V lost 4 bases, J lost 5 bases, and 15 bases stayed unmatched. The germline CDR1 and CDR2 sequences are LNHDA and SQIVND (reference sequence). The CDR3 spells CASSTAGTRSVRETQYF. CDR3 nucleotides: TGTGCCAGTAGTACGGCGGGGACTAGATCTGTTAGGGAGACCCAGTACTTC.

This sequence joins TRBV7-8 and TRBJ2-1; 9 positions agree with TRBD1. This CDR3 has 17 residues. V lost 2 bases, J lost 3 bases, and 8 bases stayed unmatched. The germline gives CDR1 SGHVS, CDR2 FQNEAQ. The DNA of the CDR3 is TGTGCCAGCAGCTTAAGGGGTCGACAGGGGGTCTACAATGAGCAGTTCTTC. Its translation is CASSLRGRQGVYNEQFF.

The CDR3 region is CASSTRTSYNEQFF. In DNA form, the CDR3 reads TGTGCCAGCAGCACCAGAACCTCCTACAATGAGCAGTTCTTC. The chain carries TRBV9 and TRBJ2-1; no definite D call. The V end was cut by 4 bases, the J end by 0 bases, with 8 bases between. In germline, CDR1 is SGDLS, CDR2 YYNGEE. The CDR3 spans 14 residues.